The rows below give T cell receptor beta chains drawn from one sample of a study of shared clonotypes between healthy human individuals. Clones were read by immunoSEQ multiplex PCR, and TCRdb kept only the in-frame ones, dropping some. The sample has about 490,000 clones; about 79% are singletons. Sequenced: PBMCs. These receptors were taken from a woman aged 40 to 50 in good health. Some clones in this sample may be carry-over from other donors' samples. Each CDR3 is given with its conserved first and last residue. A D gene is named only where the DNA matches it firmly. Clone size is given for some rows only: seen once, a few or many times, or a class if the clone is expanded.

DNA,CDR3,size,V,D,J
TGTGCCAGTAGTATGGGTCCAAATGCCTGCGAGCAGTACTTC,CASSMGPNACEQYF,-,TRBV19,-,TRBJ2-7
TGTGCCAGCAGTCTTCGACTAGCCGTCTACGAGCAGTACTTC,CASSLRLAVYEQYF,-,TRBV28,TRBD2,TRBJ2-7
TGTGCCAGCAGCCCCCCCGGGGGATCCTACACCGGGGAGCTGTTTTTT,CASSPPGGSYTGELFF,few,TRBV7-9,-,TRBJ2-2
TGTGCCAGCAGTTTACCCGCAGGGAGGGACACCGGGGAGCTGTTTTTT,CASSLPAGRDTGELFF,-,TRBV28,TRBD2,TRBJ2-2
TGCAGCGTTGATGTATCGGGGGCCACAACCGGGGAGCTGTTTTTT,CSVDVSGATTGELFF,-,TRBV29-1,-,TRBJ2-2
TGTGCCAGCAGTTCCCTCTCGACGCAGTACTTC,CASSSLSTQYF,-,TRBV27,-,TRBJ2-7
TGTGCCACCCGGACGTCCATGGGGACAGGGGCTGAAAAACTGTTTTTT,CATRTSMGTGAEKLFF,-,TRBV10-3,TRBD1,TRBJ1-4
TGTGCCAGCAGCGTATCCCCAGGGTCGAACACTGAAGCTTTCTTT,CASSVSPGSNTEAFF,-,TRBV9,-,TRBJ1-1
TGCAGCGTTGGGCCTTCCGAGCAGTTCTTC,CSVGPSEQFF,few,TRBV29-1,-,TRBJ2-1
TGTGCCAGCAGCCGCAGGGGTAGAGCCTACGAGCAGTACTTC,CASSRRGRAYEQYF,-,TRBV5-4,-,TRBJ2-7
TGCGCCAGCAGCCAAAATCCATCGGGATCCCAAAGTCAGCAGTTCTTC,CASSQNPSGSQSQQFF,-,TRBV5-1,-,TRBJ2-1
TGCGCCAGCAGGAAGGGACCTGGCGAGCAGTACTTC,CASRKGPGEQYF,-,TRBV10-2,-,TRBJ2-7
TGTGCCAGCAGCCTGACAGAACGTTATGAGCAGTTCTTC,CASSLTERYEQFF,few,TRBV11-1,-,TRBJ2-1
TGTGCCAGCAGGCGGAACACCGGGGAGCTGTTTTTT,CASRRNTGELFF,-,TRBV28,-,TRBJ2-2
TGTGCCAGCTCAAACAGGGGCTGGGGTGAAAAACTGTTTTTT,CASSNRGWGEKLFF,-,TRBV4-2,TRBD1,TRBJ1-4
TGTGCCAGCAGGTCTCAGGGCTACAATGAGCAGTTCTTC,CASRSQGYNEQFF,-,TRBV6-5,-,TRBJ2-1
TGTGCCAGCAGCGTGGGACTTGACACAGATACGCAGTATTTT,CASSVGLDTDTQYF,-,TRBV9,-,TRBJ2-3
TGTGCCAGCTCACCACCGGGGCAAGAGACCCAGTACTTC,CASSPPGQETQYF,many,TRBV18,-,TRBJ2-5
TGTGCCAGCAGCTACCAAACCCGCAGAGCCGGGGAGCTGTTTTTT,CASSYQTRRAGELFF,-,TRBV7-2,-,TRBJ2-2
TGTGCCAGCAGCGAGGGCCCGGGAGATACGCAGTATTTT,CASSEGPGDTQYF,-,TRBV7-8,-,TRBJ2-3
TGTGCCAGTAGTCTCCAGGGGCGGGGCCACTACAATGAGCAGTTCTTC,CASSLQGRGHYNEQFF,-,TRBV19,-,TRBJ2-1
TGTGCCAGCAGTTTGCAGGAAAAAAACCAGCCCCAGCATTTT,CASSLQEKNQPQHF,-,TRBV28,-,TRBJ1-5
TGTGCCAGCAGCTGGACTAGCGGGATGAGCGATGAGCAGTTCTTC,CASSWTSGMSDEQFF,-,TRBV14,TRBD2,TRBJ2-1
TGTGCCAGCAGTGAACGTAGGGACAGGGACCGGGCCTACGAGCAGTACTTC,CASSERRDRDRAYEQYF,-,TRBV6-1,TRBD1,TRBJ2-7
TGCGCCAGCAGCTTGACGACTAGCGGGAACTCCTACAATGAGCAGTTCTTC,CASSLTTSGNSYNEQFF,-,TRBV5-1,TRBD2,TRBJ2-1
TGCGCCAGCAGCCGCCGGGACAGCTCCTATAATTCACCCCTCCACTTT,CASSRRDSSYNSPLHF,-,TRBV5-1,TRBD1,TRBJ1-6
TGTGCCAGCAGTTTAAACCCTTTGCTTATTCCCGGGGAGCTGTTTTTT,CASSLNPLLIPGELFF,once,TRBV28,-,TRBJ2-2
TGTGCCAGCAGCCAGGGGGGGTTCAATCAGCCCCAGCATTTT,CASSQGGFNQPQHF,few,TRBV7-2,TRBD1,TRBJ1-5
TGTGCCAGCTCACCAGGGGAGTATGATCAGCCCCAGCATTTT,CASSPGEYDQPQHF,-,TRBV18,-,TRBJ1-5
TGTGCCAGCAGGGGGGGTAGCGGGAGCCCAGCCTACGAGCAGTACTTC,CASRGGSGSPAYEQYF,-,TRBV2,TRBD2,TRBJ2-7
TGTGCCAGCAGCTTGCGACGACAGGGGGTTTTAGGGTGGGGCTACACCTTC,CASSLRRQGVLGWGYTF,-,TRBV7-2,TRBD1,TRBJ1-2
TGTGCCAGCAGTGAAACTAGCGGAGCTTACAATGAGCAGTTCTTC,CASSETSGAYNEQFF,once,TRBV6-1,TRBD2,TRBJ2-1
TGTGCCATCTCGGACTTTTACGAGCAGTACTTC,CAISDFYEQYF,-,TRBV5-8,-,TRBJ2-7
TGTGCCAGCAGCCAAGAACTGGGGGGGAGTGAGCAGTTCTTC,CASSQELGGSEQFF,-,TRBV4-2,TRBD2,TRBJ2-1
TGTGCCAGCAGCGCAAACTATGGCTACACCTTC,CASSANYGYTF,-,TRBV9,-,TRBJ1-2
TGTGCCAGCAGCGGCCCGGGACAGAACAATGAGCAGTTCTTC,CASSGPGQNNEQFF,-,TRBV7-3,TRBD1,TRBJ2-1
TGTGCCAGCAGTTCCAACATGGTCGCAGACTATGGCTACACCTTC,CASSSNMVADYGYTF,-,TRBV28,-,TRBJ1-2
TGTGCCTGGAGTGAACAGGGTCTTAGCAATCAGCCCCAGCATTTT,CAWSEQGLSNQPQHF,-,TRBV30,-,TRBJ1-5
TGTGCCAGTAAGCTCCGCCGGGACAGGGCCATAGGTGGCTACACCTTC,CASKLRRDRAIGGYTF,-,TRBV19,TRBD1,TRBJ1-2
TGTGCCAGCAGTTCTACCGGGACCGGCGGGGAGCTGTTTTTT,CASSSTGTGGELFF,-,TRBV6-4,-,TRBJ2-2
TGTGCCAGCAGTGAAATGCGGTCCTACGAGCAGTACTTC,CASSEMRSYEQYF,-,TRBV2,-,TRBJ2-7
TGTGCCAGCAGTTCCACCGGGATTATTCATGAGCAGTTCTTC,CASSSTGIIHEQFF,-,TRBV28,-,TRBJ2-1
TGCGCCAGCAGCCAAACCCCCGGGACTAGCGGGAGATATGATACGCAGTATTTT,CASSQTPGTSGRYDTQYF,-,TRBV4-1,TRBD2,TRBJ2-3
TGCGCCAGCAGCTTGGAACCGCCTGCCTCAACTAATGAAAAACTGTTTTTT,CASSLEPPASTNEKLFF,-,TRBV5-1,-,TRBJ1-4
TGTGCCTGGGATGCGGCCCAAGAGACCCAGTACTTC,CAWDAAQETQYF,once,TRBV30,-,TRBJ2-5
TGTGCCAGCAGCTTATTCAGTTCGAATGAAAAACTGTTTTTT,CASSLFSSNEKLFF,-,TRBV7-9,-,TRBJ1-4
TGTGCCTGGAACAGCGTCTATAGCAATCAGCCCCAGCATTTT,CAWNSVYSNQPQHF,-,TRBV30,-,TRBJ1-5